These 25 T cell receptor beta chains originate from one sample sequenced in a study of shared T cell receptors in the human thymus. Using immunoSEQ multiplex PCR, the repertoire was profiled, and TCRdb retains in-frame clones only, with some absent. The sample includes roughly 550,000 clones, 75% to 85% of them seen just once. The same data also went into a second study, on human thymus T cells.

The specimen was thymocytes. Every receptor here comes from a boy younger than two with a congenital heart defect.

The gene calls are TRBV4-2 and TRBJ1-5; D perhaps matches TRBD1 (5 bases). The CDR3 loop spans 16 amino acids. The germline gives CDR1 LGHNA, CDR2 YNFKEQ. V was cut by 1 base and J by 7 bases, with 17 bases left in between. Written as DNA, the CDR3 is TGTGCCAGCAGCCAAGGGGACCCAGGTGGAGGGCAGCCCCAGCATTTT. As protein: CASSQGDPGGGQPQHF.

The chain employs TRBV6-1 and TRBJ2-1, with 11 nucleotides matching TRBD2. Germline values: CDR1 MNHNS, CDR2 SASEGT. V dropped 5 bases and J dropped 7; count of bases not matched to a gene: 7. The CDR3 runs to 15 residues. The CDR3 region has the DNA TGTGCCAGCAGTATTAGCGGGAGGGCCGTAAATGAGCAGTTCTTC. This gives the protein CASSISGRAVNEQFF.

This clone was picked up a small number of times. V usage is TRBV2 and J usage is TRBJ2-7; D is unresolved. The ends were cut back, 8 bases at V and 6 bases at J, with 20 bases in the middle. Germline CDR1 SNHLY, CDR2 FYNNEI. CDR3 length: 14 amino acids. The CDR3, as DNA: TGTGCCAGCGAGGCTAAGCCAGTTAAGTGCGAGCAGTACTTC. Protein product: CASEAKPVKCEQYF.

V gene TRBV2 combines with J gene TRBJ1-5, with a possible D match to TRBD1 (6 bases). The germline gives CDR1 SNHLY, CDR2 FYNNEI. The CDR3 loop spans 14 amino acids. Trimming pared 4 bases from V and 2 bases from J, leaving 9 bases between. In nucleotides, the CDR3 is TGTGCCAGCAGTGGAAGGACAGGCAATCAGCCCCAGCATTTT. This translates into CASSGRTGNQPQHF. Variable domain in full (rest from reference TRBV2 and TRBJ1-5): EPEVTQTPSHQVTQMGQEVILRCVPISNHLYFYWYRQILGQKVEFLVSFYNNEISEKSEIFDDQFSVERPDGSNFTLKIRSTKLEDSAMYFCASSGRTGNQPQHFGDGTRLSIL.

The table lists this clone with a count of one. V gene TRBV27 combines with J gene TRBJ2-7; unclear D gene. V dropped 4 bases and J dropped 3 bases, with 13 bases sitting between them. The CDR3 has 14 residues. Germline V gene lookup returns CDR1 MNHEY and CDR2 SMNVEV (reference sequence). This CDR3 reads CASSSSCRGYEQYF. CDR3 DNA sequence: TGTGCCAGCAGTTCTAGTTGCCGTGGCTACGAGCAGTACTTC.

This clone was counted once. The rearrangement joins TRBV6-5 to TRBJ2-7; possible D gene TRBD1, 7 bases. V shed 2 bases and J shed 5 bases, with 16 bases lying between them. The CDR3 consists of 15 residues. Looked up from germline, CDR1 is MNHEY and CDR2 is SVGAGI. The CDR3 loop reads CASSYVAGGYHEQYF. CDR3 in DNA: TGTGCCAGCAGTTACGTGGCAGGGGGGTATCACGAGCAGTACTTC.

For this clone: The same CDR3 arises from other DNA sequences in this sample as well. The V and J genes are TRBV20-1 and TRBJ2-7; D remains ambiguous. The CDR3 runs to 9 residues. V gave up 3 bases and J gave up 6 bases, with 3 bases separating them. Looked up from germline, CDR1 is DFQATT and CDR2 is SNEGSKA (reference sequence). The CDR3 loop is CSASREQYF. The CDR3 nucleotides are TGCAGTGCTAGCCGCGAGCAGTACTTC.

The chain recombines TRBV7-2 with TRBJ2-4; 7 bases are a match to TRBD2. Trimming took 3 bases from V and 3 from J; bases not matched to a gene: 11. The CDR3 runs to 17 residues. CDR1 and CDR2 from the germline V gene are SGHTA and FQGNSA. For the CDR3, the DNA is TGTGCCAGCAGCTTCCACTTGGGACTATATGGCAAAAACATTCAGTACTTC. Translated, it gives CASSFHLGLYGKNIQYF.

The chain is built from TRBV5-1 and TRBJ2-1, with 7 bases lining up with TRBD1. The J segment lost 13 bases and the V segment lost 4 bases, leaving 14 bases of the junction unmatched. The CDR3 has 14 amino acids. Germline values: CDR1 SGHRS, CDR2 YFSETQ. The CDR3: CASSTPQGLSEQFF. DNA for the CDR3: TGCGCCAGCAGCACACCACAGGGGTTAAGCGAACAGTTCTTC. Combining the CDR3 with reference TRBV5-1 and TRBJ2-1 gives the whole variable domain KAGVTQTPRYLIKTRGQQVTLSCSPISGHRSVSWYQQTPGQGLQFLFEYFSETQRNKGNFPGRFSGRQFSNSRSEMNVSTLELGDSALYLCASSTPQGLSEQFFGPGTRLTVL.

The rearrangement joins TRBV10-3 to TRBJ2-5; 7 bases line up with TRBD2. Germline V gene data show CDR1 as ENHRY and CDR2 as SYGVKD. This CDR3 spans 18 amino acids. V lost 0 bases, J lost 0 bases, and 10 bases stayed unmatched. The CDR3 bases are TGTGCCATCAGTGAGTCGACAGCGGGACGGGTCGACCAAGAGACCCAGTACTTC. Protein sequence: CAISESTAGRVDQETQYF.

The V call is TRBV6-6, the J call TRBJ1-5; 11 nucleotides line up with TRBD1. The ends lost 7 bases at V and 9 bases at J; junction bases unmatched: 5. The CDR3 length is 13 residues. Per the germline V gene, CDR1 is MNHNY and CDR2 is SVGAGI (reference sequence). In nucleotides, the CDR3 is TGTGCCAGCAAAGGACAGGGGGCTTTGCCCCAGCATTTT. It codes for CASKGQGALPQHF.

This clone was recorded a few times. V usage is TRBV4-1 and J usage is TRBJ1-3; D is unresolved. The CDR3 is 15 amino acids. The V end was cut by 1 base, the J end by 7 bases, with 14 bases between. Germline assignment: CDR1 MGHRA and CDR2 YSYEKL. CDR3 protein: CASSQVGRPGNTIYF. CDR3 nucleotide sequence: TGCGCCAGCAGCCAAGTAGGCAGACCGGGGAACACCATATATTTT.

The V and J genes are TRBV4-1 and TRBJ2-2, with 7 positions matching TRBD1. The junction had 8 bases not matched to a gene; V was cut back by 1 base and J by 6 bases. This CDR3 spans 16 amino acids. Germline lookup yields CDR1 MGHRA and CDR2 YSYEKL. CDR3 coding DNA: TGCGCCAGCAGCCAAGGGGACAGTCCTCAACCCGGGGAGCTGTTTTTT. It is translated as CASSQGDSPQPGELFF.

The genes are TRBV5-4 and TRBJ1-1, with 9 bases lining up with TRBD1. V lost 4 bases to trimming and J lost 1 base; unmatched junction nucleotides: 5. Per the germline V gene, CDR1 is SGHNT and CDR2 is YYREEE (reference sequence). The CDR3 length is 15 residues. The CDR3 sequence is CASSGPGQGNTEAFF. The CDR3 DNA reads as TGTGCCAGCAGCGGGCCGGGACAGGGGAACACTGAAGCTTTCTTT.

The chain links TRBV11-3 to TRBJ1-2; D unresolved. V lost 2 bases to trimming and J lost 8 bases, with 12 bases between them. Germline assignment: CDR1 SGHNT and CDR2 YENEEA. The CDR3 length is 13 residues. For the CDR3, the DNA is TGTGCCAGCAGCTTACGCCCGGGGAGGGGCTACACCTTC. Encoded protein: CASSLRPGRGYTF.

The rearrangement uses TRBV11-3 and TRBJ1-4; weak D call: TRBD1 (5 bases). Germline CDR1 reads SGHNT; CDR2 reads YENEEA. This CDR3 spans 15 amino acids. V shed 1 base and J shed 4 bases, with 10 bases lying between them. In DNA form, the CDR3 reads TGTGCCAGCAGCTTAGTAGGGGCGAGTAATGAAAAACTGTTTTTT. It is translated as CASSLVGASNEKLFF.

The J gene is TRBJ2-1, the V gene TRBV6-5; 8 bases are a match to TRBD1. The CDR3 totals 14 residues. CDR1 is MNHEY, CDR2 SVGAGI, per germline. V lost 6 bases to trimming and J lost 0 bases; unmatched junction nucleotides: 1. CDR3 protein: CASRTGGSYNEQFF. CDR3 nucleotide sequence: TGTGCCAGCAGAACAGGGGGCTCCTACAATGAGCAGTTCTTC.

This chain links TRBV7-9 with TRBJ1-2, with D unclear. CDR3 length: 14 residues. Deletions cut 5 bases from V and 6 bases from J, with 16 bases between. CDR1 and CDR2 (germline): SEHNR, FQNEAQ (reference sequence). DNA of the CDR3: TGTGCCAGCAGCGACCTAGAGGGAAGGGATGGCTACACCTTC. This codes for CASSDLEGRDGYTF. Full variable domain (outside the CDR3, taken from reference TRBV7-9 and TRBJ1-2): DTGVSQNPRHKITKRGQNVTFRCDPISEHNRLYWYRQTLGQGPEFLTYFQNEAQLEKSRLLSDRFSAERPKGSFSTLEIQRTEQGDSAMYLCASSDLEGRDGYTFGSGTRLTVV.

This chain uses TRBV4-2 with TRBJ2-7, with 7 positions matching TRBD2. The germline V gene has CDR1 LGHNA and CDR2 YNFKEQ. Trimming cost V 1 base and J 2 bases; bases outside gene matches: 2. This CDR3 contains 14 residues. The CDR3 loop is CASSQARGTYEQYF. The CDR3 DNA reads TGTGCCAGCAGCCAAGCGCGGGGGACCTACGAGCAGTACTTC.

The genes are TRBV27 and TRBJ2-5; TRBD1 matches 8 bases. The CDR3 covers 17 residues. Germline V gene sequence: CDR1 MNHEY, CDR2 SMNVEV (reference sequence). The trim removed 6 bases at V and 0 bases at J, leaving 12 bases unmatched. CDR3 protein: CASSTRTGQGNQETQYF. CDR3 DNA: TGTGCCAGCAGCACCCGGACAGGGCAAGGGAACCAAGAGACCCAGTACTTC.

The chain links TRBV6-1 to TRBJ2-7; TRBD1 is a possible D gene (6 bases). The V end lost 2 bases, the J end lost 3 bases, and 14 bases lay between the germline ends. The CDR3 sequence is 15 residues long. Per the germline V gene, CDR1 is MNHNS and CDR2 is SASEGT. The CDR3 reads CASSETGIPFYEQYF. The CDR3 region has the DNA TGTGCCAGCAGTGAAACAGGGATACCTTTCTACGAGCAGTACTTC.

This clone was recorded a few times. This sequence joins TRBV6-6 and TRBJ1-2, with D tentatively TRBD1 (6 bases). Trimming shortened V by 8 bases and J by 8 bases, and 21 bases separated the two germline ends. The CDR3 runs 14 residues. CDR1 is MNHNY, CDR2 SVGAGI, per germline (reference sequence). The CDR3 nucleotides are TGTGCCAGCTCCGCCACGCCGGCAGGGGACGGCTACACCTTC. Its translation is CASSATPAGDGYTF.

With regard to this clone: Other DNA sequences within the sample encode an identical CDR3. This chain joins TRBV6-6 and TRBJ2-4; D unresolved. Trimming left V 0 bases short and J 1 base short, with 7 bases between. Per germline, CDR1 MNHNY and CDR2 SVGAGI (reference sequence). The CDR3 runs to 15 residues. For the CDR3, the DNA is TGTGCCAGCAGTTACTCCACCGGGGCCAAAAACATTCAGTACTTC. It translates to CASSYSTGAKNIQYF.

The chain couples TRBV23-1 to TRBJ2-5; 11 bases map to TRBD2. TRBV23-1 is designated an ORF whose function remains uncertain. The CDR3 covers 18 residues. Trimming cost V 0 bases and J 1 base; bases outside gene matches: 7. The CDR3 sequence is CASSQSRGTSGSQETQYF. The CDR3 coding sequence is TGCGCCAGCAGTCAATCGCGGGGGACTAGCGGTTCCCAAGAGACCCAGTACTTC.

This sequence joins TRBV5-6 and TRBJ1-1, with TRBD1 matching over 10 bases. The CDR3 is 15 amino acids. CDR1 is SGHDT and CDR2 is YYEEEE in the germline V gene. After removal of 4 bases from V and 2 bases from J, the junction contained 5 bases not matched to a gene. The CDR3 DNA sequence: TGTGCCAGCAGCGGGGGACAGGGGAACAACACTGAAGCTTTCTTT. Translating gives CASSGGQGNNTEAFF.